A single sample gave rise to the 17 T cell receptor beta chains below, sequenced in a study of blood T cell repertoires in COVID-19. Some clones are missing from TCRdb's copy, which holds only in-frame ones; the method was immunoSEQ multiplex PCR. The table has roughly 250,000 clones, about 80% seen once. Sequencing input: peripheral blood. These receptors originate from a human donor in a cohort sampled during active COVID-19.

The chain uses TRBV11-2 and TRBJ2-7; 11 bases match TRBD2. The CDR3 extends over 13 amino acids. Losses at the gene ends were 3 bases for V and 6 bases for J; bases not matched to a gene: 1. The germline gives CDR1 SGHAT, CDR2 FQNNGV. The CDR3 is CASSFGLAGEQYF. The CDR3 DNA sequence: TGTGCCAGCAGCTTTGGACTAGCGGGCGAGCAGTACTTC. The variable domain in full, completed from reference TRBV11-2 and TRBJ2-7, reads EAGVAQSPRYKIIEKRQSVAFWCNPISGHATLYWYQQILGQGPKLLIQFQNNGVVDDSQLPKDRFSAERLKGVDSTLKIQPAKLEDSAVYLCASSFGLAGEQYFGPGTRLTVT.

This chain uses TRBV15 with TRBJ2-1; D is uncertain. CDR1 is LNHNV and CDR2 is YYDKDF in the germline V gene (reference sequence). This CDR3 spans 15 amino acids. V was clipped by 0 bases and J by 9 bases, with 15 bases between them. CDR3 nucleotide sequence: TGTGCCACCAGCAGAGAGGGTTTGACAATAGGTGAGCAGTTCTTC. This gives the protein CATSREGLTIGEQFF.

With respect to this clone: Compared with germline, one end of the junction differs, possibly owing to a read error. The chain employs TRBV7-8 and TRBJ1-3; 9 nucleotides align to TRBD1. This CDR3 has 16 residues. Germline V gives CDR1 SGHVS, CDR2 FQNEAQ. CDR3 bases: TGTGCCAGCAGCATAGCCGGGACAGGGTTTGGAAACACCATATATTTT. Translating gives CASSIAGTGFGNTIYF.

This clone came up a few times. Other DNA sequences in this specimen translate into the identical CDR3. This chain links TRBV5-1 with TRBJ1-1, with TRBD1 identical over 10 bases. J was trimmed by 3 bases and V by 4 bases; bases with no gene match: 3. Germline V gene sequence: CDR1 SGHRS, CDR2 YFSETQ. This CDR3 spans 14 amino acids. The CDR3 protein is CASSLGQGYTEAFF. The CDR3 DNA reads TGCGCCAGCAGCCTGGGACAGGGGTACACTGAAGCTTTCTTT.

This chain uses TRBV27 with TRBJ1-2; TRBD1 aligns across 7 bases. The CDR3 runs to 13 residues. V lost 1 base, J lost 7 bases, and 3 bases stayed unmatched. Germline V lookup: CDR1 MNHEY, CDR2 SMNVEV (reference sequence). CDR3 DNA: TGTGCCAGCAGTTTATATACAGGGGTTGGCTACACCTTC. As protein: CASSLYTGVGYTF.

Worth noting for this clone: Other DNA sequences within the sample encode an identical CDR3. The genes are TRBV5-1 and TRBJ2-3; D not certain. V gave up 0 bases and J gave up 4 bases, with 3 bases separating them. This CDR3 contains 12 residues. Germline V gene sequence: CDR1 SGHRS, CDR2 YFSETQ. DNA for the CDR3: TGCGCCAGCAGCTTGGCGGCAGATACGCAGTATTTT. It codes for CASSLAADTQYF.

The chain has TRBV5-1 and TRBJ1-4; 10 bases map to TRBD1. V trimming: 4 bases; J trimming: 6 bases; junction bases outside the gene matches: 6. Germline assignment: CDR1 SGHRS and CDR2 YFSETQ. This CDR3 spans 15 amino acids. CDR3 amino acids: CASSNRQGADEKLFF. CDR3 bases: TGCGCCAGCAGCAACCGACAGGGGGCTGATGAAAAACTGTTTTTT.

The J gene is TRBJ1-5, the V gene TRBV2; D not resolved. The CDR3 loop spans 13 amino acids. CDR1 is SNHLY and CDR2 is FYNNEI in the germline V gene. V was pared by 6 bases and J by 5 bases, with 11 bases between. This CDR3 reads CASRVSRDQPQHF. CDR3 DNA: TGTGCCAGCAGGGTTTCGCGGGATCAGCCCCAGCATTTT.

In this sample, this clone turned up a few times. The chain recombines TRBV4-1 with TRBJ2-1; 16 bases fit TRBD2. V trimming: 1 base; J trimming: 0 bases; junction bases outside the gene matches: 6. The CDR3 sequence is 20 residues long. CDR1 and CDR2 from the germline V gene are MGHRA and YSYEKL. CDR3: CASSQGTGLAGGSSYNEQFF. In DNA, the CDR3 is TGCGCCAGCAGCCAAGGTACGGGACTAGCGGGAGGGTCCTCCTACAATGAGCAGTTCTTC.

The genes are TRBV4-1 and TRBJ1-2, with TRBD1 matching 8 bases. V lost 3 bases, J lost 4 bases, and 4 bases stayed unmatched. CDR1 is MGHRA, CDR2 YSYEKL, per germline. The CDR3 extends over 14 amino acids. The CDR3 DNA reads as TGCGCCAGCAGCCAGGACAGGGTGGTCTATGGCTACACCTTC. Its translation: CASSQDRVVYGYTF.

The chain couples TRBV29-1 to TRBJ2-2; 7 nucleotides agree with TRBD1. This CDR3 spans 13 amino acids. CDR1 is SQVTM, CDR2 ANQGSEA, per germline. After removal of 8 bases from V and 3 bases from J, the junction contained 6 bases not matched to a gene. This CDR3 is CSFGQEYTGELFF. The CDR3 coding sequence is TGCAGCTTTGGACAGGAGTACACCGGGGAGCTGTTTTTT.

This clone was counted only a few times. The chain is built from TRBV3-1 (or the pseudogene TRBV3-2) and TRBJ1-1; D is ambiguous. Germline assignment: CDR1 LGHDT and CDR2 YNNKEL (reference sequence). Trimming removed 1 base from V and 0 bases from J, with 3 bases in between. This CDR3 contains 13 residues. CDR3: CASSQAVNTEAFF. The DNA for the CDR3 is TGTGCCAGCAGCCAAGCGGTGAACACTGAAGCTTTCTTT.

The chain carries TRBV10-3 and TRBJ2-7; TRBD1 might be the D (5 bases). Trimming pared 4 bases from V and 0 bases from J, leaving 10 bases between. Germline V gives CDR1 ENHRY, CDR2 SYGVKD. The CDR3 runs to 14 residues. The CDR3, as DNA: TGTGCCATCAGTGCCCGACAGTCCTCCTACGAGCAGTACTTC. This encodes CAISARQSSYEQYF.

This chain joins TRBV5-8 and TRBJ2-7; 11 bases match TRBD2. The junction had 10 bases not matched to a gene; V was cut back by 5 bases and J by 3 bases. Germline loops: CDR1 SGHTS, CDR2 YDEGEE. This CDR3 is built from 16 residues. CDR3 DNA sequence: TGTGCCAGCAGTTCCGGACTAGCGGGTCTCAGCTACGAGCAGTACTTC. It codes for CASSSGLAGLSYEQYF.

The chain recombines TRBV18 with TRBJ2-5, with a possible D match to TRBD1 (5 bases). Deletions cut 4 bases from V and 5 bases from J, with 14 bases between. Germline CDR1 KGHSH, CDR2 LQKENI. The CDR3 has 14 amino acids. The CDR3 DNA reads as TGTGCCAGCTCACTCAACAGGCAGTGGGAGACCCAGTACTTC. Translation gives CASSLNRQWETQYF.

J is TRBJ2-1 and V is TRBV25-1; D ambiguous. This CDR3 is 14 amino acids long. Trimming cost V 4 bases and J 4 bases, with 11 bases left between them. Looked up from germline, CDR1 is MGHDK and CDR2 is SYGVNS. CDR3 nucleotides: TGTGCCAGCAGTGGGTCCTTACTATACAATGAGCAGTTCTTC. Translated: CASSGSLLYNEQFF.

There are a few counts of this clone. The chain recombines TRBV7-2 with TRBJ1-2, with D maybe TRBD1 (5 bases). CDR1 and CDR2 from the germline V gene are SGHTA and FQGNSA. V lost 2 bases and J 0 bases, leaving 16 bases between the germline ends. The CDR3 runs 17 residues. CDR3 amino acids: CASSLSGYGGSNYGYTF. The DNA for the CDR3 is TGTGCCAGCAGCTTATCAGGATACGGGGGATCTAACTATGGCTACACCTTC. Looking up the rest from reference TRBV7-2 and TRBJ1-2 gives the full variable domain: GAGVSQSPSNKVTEKGKDVELRCDPISGHTALYWYRQSLGQGLEFLIYFQGNSAPDKSGLPSDRFSAERTGGSVSTLTIQRTQQEDSAVYLCASSLSGYGGSNYGYTFGSGTRLTVV.